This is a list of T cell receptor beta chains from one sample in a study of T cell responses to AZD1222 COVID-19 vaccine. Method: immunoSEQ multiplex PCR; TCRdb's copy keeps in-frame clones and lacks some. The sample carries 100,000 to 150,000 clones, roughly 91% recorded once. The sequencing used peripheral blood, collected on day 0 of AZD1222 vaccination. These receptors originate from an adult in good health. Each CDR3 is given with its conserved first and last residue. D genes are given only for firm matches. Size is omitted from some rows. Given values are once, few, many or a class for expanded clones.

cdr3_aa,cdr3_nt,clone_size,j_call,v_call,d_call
CASSLTGEIEKLFF,TGTGCCAGCAGCCTTACAGGGGAAATTGAAAAACTGTTTTTT,NA,TRBJ1-4,TRBV11-1,TRBD1
CASSQERRPPYEQYF,TGTGCCAGCAGCCAAGAGCGCAGGCCCCCCTACGAGCAGTACTTC,NA,TRBJ2-7,TRBV14,NA
CASSNGQTQYEQYF,TGTGCCAGCAGCAACGGACAGACACAATACGAGCAGTACTTC,NA,TRBJ2-7,TRBV3-1/TRBV3-2,NA
CASSESNRLDTDTQYF,TGTGCCAGCAGTGAATCCAACAGGCTAGACACAGATACGCAGTATTTT,NA,TRBJ2-3,TRBV6-1,NA
CASSQVASGSYNEQFF,TGTGCCAGCAGCCAAGTTGCTAGCGGGAGCTACAATGAGCAGTTCTTC,NA,TRBJ2-1,TRBV3-1/TRBV3-2,TRBD2
CASSAFGGGSYGYTF,TGTGCCAGCAGTGCCTTTGGGGGGGGAAGCTATGGCTACACCTTC,NA,TRBJ1-2,TRBV25-1,NA
CASSPDRLNTEAFF,TGTGCCAGCTCCCCGGACAGGCTCAACACTGAAGCTTTCTTT,NA,TRBJ1-1,TRBV18,TRBD1
CASSRRPKAYGYTF,TGTGCCAGCAGCCGACGCCCCAAGGCCTATGGCTACACCTTC,NA,TRBJ1-2,TRBV27,NA
CSVTGTEGSNEQFF,TGCAGCGTAACCGGGACAGAGGGGAGCAATGAGCAGTTCTTC,NA,TRBJ2-1,TRBV29-1,TRBD1
CASSQDSRNTGELFF,TGTGCCAGCAGCCAAGACAGTCGGAACACCGGGGAGCTGTTTTTT,NA,TRBJ2-2,TRBV5-4,NA
CASSPPTGPYEQYF,TGTGCCAGCTCACCACCGACAGGGCCCTACGAGCAGTACTTC,few,TRBJ2-7,TRBV18,TRBD1
CASSQTGGDYNSPLHF,TGTGCCAGCTCGCAGACAGGGGGGGACTATAATTCACCCCTCCACTTT,NA,TRBJ1-6,TRBV18,TRBD1
CASSRTGGGYTF,TGTGCCAGCAGCAGGACAGGAGGGGGCTACACCTTC,once,TRBJ1-2,TRBV27,TRBD1
CASSPGLGGGETQYF,TGTGCCAGCAGCCCGGGGCTCGGGGGTGGTGAGACCCAGTACTTC,few,TRBJ2-5,TRBV3-1/TRBV3-2,NA
CAWSRGYSNPFF,TGTGCCTGGAGCCGGGGTTACTCCAACCCGTTCTTC,once,TRBJ2-1,TRBV30,NA
CASAGTGGTQYF,TGTGCCAGTGCCGGGACAGGGGGGACCCAGTACTTC,few,TRBJ2-5,TRBV27,TRBD1
CASSEATGVGEKLFF,TGTGCCAGCAGTGAAGCAACGGGGGTGGGTGAAAAACTGTTTTTT,NA,TRBJ1-4,TRBV6-1,NA
CASSHLDRADTEAFF,TGTGCCAGCAGCCACCTGGACAGGGCGGACACTGAAGCTTTCTTT,NA,TRBJ1-1,TRBV4-2,TRBD1
CASSPSVCLALRGSPLHF,TGTGCCAGCAGCCCCTCCGTATGCTTAGCACTACGGGGGTCACCCCTCCACTTT,NA,TRBJ1-6,TRBV5-7,NA
CASSIRGGNSPLHF,TGTGCCAGTAGTATACGCGGGGGGAATTCACCCCTCCACTTT,NA,TRBJ1-6,TRBV19,NA
CSVEDRGDGYTF,TGCAGCGTTGAGGACAGGGGAGATGGCTACACCTTC,once,TRBJ1-2,TRBV29-1,TRBD1
CASSPAGTYGYTF,TGTGCCAGCAGCCCGGCAGGGACCTATGGCTACACCTTC,once,TRBJ1-2,TRBV12-3/TRBV12-4,NA
CASSPLPQETQYF,TGTGCCAGCTCACCACTCCCCCAAGAGACCCAGTACTTC,once,TRBJ2-5,TRBV18,NA
CASSEEGRYGYTF,TGTGCCAGCAGTGAGGAGGGGAGGTATGGCTACACCTTC,NA,TRBJ1-2,TRBV6-1,NA
CATSLAGKGEAFF,TGTGCCACCTCCTTGGCAGGGAAGGGTGAAGCTTTCTTT,NA,TRBJ1-1,TRBV19,NA
CASSRGGGFASGAYTDTQYF,TGTGCCAGCAGCAGAGGGGGGGGGTTTGCTAGCGGAGCCTACACAGATACGCAGTATTTT,NA,TRBJ2-3,TRBV6-6,NA
CASRDYRNSPLHF,TGTGCCAGCAGGGACTACAGGAATTCACCCCTCCACTTT,NA,TRBJ1-6,TRBV2,NA
CASSSVASGDEKLFF,TGTGCCAGCAGCTCGGTAGCGTCGGGGGATGAAAAACTGTTTTTT,NA,TRBJ1-4,TRBV5-6,NA
CASSEIGGPSNQPQHF,TGTGCCAGCAGTGAAATAGGGGGCCCTAGCAATCAGCCCCAGCATTTT,NA,TRBJ1-5,TRBV6-1,TRBD1
CASSTGTGGSDTGELFF,TGTGCCAGCAGTACCGGGACAGGGGGGAGCGACACCGGGGAGCTGTTTTTT,NA,TRBJ2-2,TRBV6-2/TRBV6-3,TRBD1
CASSVGLAESYEQYF,TGTGCCAGCAGCGTAGGACTAGCGGAATCCTACGAGCAGTACTTC,NA,TRBJ2-7,TRBV9,TRBD2
CASSVNQGGGYTF,TGTGCCAGCAGCGTAAACCAGGGCGGCGGCTACACCTTC,NA,TRBJ1-2,TRBV9,NA
CASSFGTGDTEAFF,TGTGCCAGCAGCTTCGGGACAGGGGACACTGAAGCTTTCTTT,NA,TRBJ1-1,TRBV11-2,TRBD1
CASSLRGPLGSTTTNEKLFF,TGCGCCAGCAGCTTACGGGGGCCTCTAGGGTCTACGACAACTAATGAAAAACTGTTTTTT,NA,TRBJ1-4,TRBV5-1,NA
CASSQPGQGRTDTQYF,TGCGCCAGCAGTCAGCCCGGACAGGGACGCACAGATACGCAGTATTTT,NA,TRBJ2-3,TRBV23-1,TRBD1
CASSNGFNYGYTF,TGTGCCAGCAGTAACGGATTTAACTATGGCTACACCTTC,NA,TRBJ1-2,TRBV6-5,NA
CAISETTYNEQFF,TGTGCCATCAGCGAAACCACCTACAATGAGCAGTTCTTC,NA,TRBJ2-1,TRBV7-9,NA
CASSGPAALNNEQFF,TGTGCCAGCAGCGGCCCAGCGGCACTTAATAATGAGCAGTTCTTC,NA,TRBJ2-1,TRBV25-1,NA
CSVEECGRNYSNQPQHF,TGCAGCGTTGAAGAGTGCGGCAGAAACTATAGCAATCAGCCCCAGCATTTT,once,TRBJ1-5,TRBV29-1,NA
CASSPGDGMMQYF,TGTGCCAGCAGCCCCGGGGACGGTATGATGCAGTATTTT,NA,TRBJ2-3,TRBV7-3,NA
CASRITGARTGGREGDIQYF,TGTGCCAGTAGAATCACTGGGGCCCGGACAGGGGGCCGAGAGGGTGACATTCAGTACTTC,NA,TRBJ2-4,TRBV19,TRBD1